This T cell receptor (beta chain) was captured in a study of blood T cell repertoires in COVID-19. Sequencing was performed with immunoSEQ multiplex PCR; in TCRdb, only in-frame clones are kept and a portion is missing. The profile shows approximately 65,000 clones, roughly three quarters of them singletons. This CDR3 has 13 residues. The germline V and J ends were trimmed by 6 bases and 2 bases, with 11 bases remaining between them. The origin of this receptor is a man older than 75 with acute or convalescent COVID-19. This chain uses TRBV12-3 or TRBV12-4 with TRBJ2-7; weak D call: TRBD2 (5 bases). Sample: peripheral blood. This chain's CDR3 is CASSVGDPYEQYF. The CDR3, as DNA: TGTGCCAGCAGCGTCGGGGATCCCTACGAGCAGTACTTC.